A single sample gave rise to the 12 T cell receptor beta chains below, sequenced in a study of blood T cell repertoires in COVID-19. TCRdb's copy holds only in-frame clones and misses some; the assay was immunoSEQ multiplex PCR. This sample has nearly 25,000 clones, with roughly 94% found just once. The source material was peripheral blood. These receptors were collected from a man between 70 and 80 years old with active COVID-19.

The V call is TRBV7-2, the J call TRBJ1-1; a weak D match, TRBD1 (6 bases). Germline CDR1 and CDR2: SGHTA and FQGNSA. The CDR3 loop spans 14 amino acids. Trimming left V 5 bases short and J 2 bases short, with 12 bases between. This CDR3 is CASSEGHYNTEAFF. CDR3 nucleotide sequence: TGTGCCAGCAGCGAGGGACATTATAACACTGAAGCTTTCTTT.

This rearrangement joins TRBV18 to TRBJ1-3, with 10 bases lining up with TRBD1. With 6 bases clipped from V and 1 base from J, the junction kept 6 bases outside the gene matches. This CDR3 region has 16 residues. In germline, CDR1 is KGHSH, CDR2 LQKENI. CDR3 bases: TGTGCCAGCTCGTACCGGGACAGGGGTTCTGGAAACACCATATATTTT. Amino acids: CASSYRDRGSGNTIYF.

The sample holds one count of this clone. CDR3 DNA sequence: TGTGCCAGCAGCCCTCGGACAGGGGCGAACTATGGCTACACCTTC. Its protein is CASSPRTGANYGYTF. V and J are TRBV7-2 and TRBJ1-2; 9 bases align to TRBD1. The CDR3 loop spans 15 amino acids. The ends lost 5 bases at V and 2 bases at J; junction bases unmatched: 6. Germline V gene lookup returns CDR1 SGHTA and CDR2 FQGNSA. Together with reference TRBV7-2 and TRBJ1-2, the CDR3 gives the full variable domain: GAGVSQSPSNKVTEKGKDVELRCDPISGHTALYWYRQSLGQGLEFLIYFQGNSAPDKSGLPSDRFSAERTGGSVSTLTIQRTQQEDSAVYLCASSPRTGANYGYTFGSGTRLTVV.

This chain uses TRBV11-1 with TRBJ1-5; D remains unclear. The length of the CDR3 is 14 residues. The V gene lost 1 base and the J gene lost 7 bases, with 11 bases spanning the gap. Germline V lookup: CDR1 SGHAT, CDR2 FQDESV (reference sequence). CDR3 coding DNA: TGTGCCAGCAGCTTAGGACCGGGGATCCAGCCCCAGCATTTT. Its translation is CASSLGPGIQPQHF.

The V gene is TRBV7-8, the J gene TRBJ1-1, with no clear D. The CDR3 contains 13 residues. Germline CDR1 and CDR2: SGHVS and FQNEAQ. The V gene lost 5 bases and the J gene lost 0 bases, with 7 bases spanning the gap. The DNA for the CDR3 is TGTGCCAGCAGCCGCCTTATGAACACTGAAGCTTTCTTT. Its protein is CASSRLMNTEAFF.

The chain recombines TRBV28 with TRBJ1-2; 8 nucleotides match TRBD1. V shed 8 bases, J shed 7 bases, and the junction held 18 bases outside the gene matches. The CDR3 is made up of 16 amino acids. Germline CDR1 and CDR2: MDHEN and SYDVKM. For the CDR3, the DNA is TGTGCCAGCCTGATGGGAGGACAGGGCTTTTATGGTGGCTACACCTTC. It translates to CASLMGGQGFYGGYTF.

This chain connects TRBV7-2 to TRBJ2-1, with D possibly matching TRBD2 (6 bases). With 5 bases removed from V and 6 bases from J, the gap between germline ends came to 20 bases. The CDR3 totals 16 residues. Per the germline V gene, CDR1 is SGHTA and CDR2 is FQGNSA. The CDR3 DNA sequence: TGTGCCAGCAGCCCCGGGACTCCCTTCTATCGCAATGAGCAGTTCTTC. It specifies CASSPGTPFYRNEQFF.

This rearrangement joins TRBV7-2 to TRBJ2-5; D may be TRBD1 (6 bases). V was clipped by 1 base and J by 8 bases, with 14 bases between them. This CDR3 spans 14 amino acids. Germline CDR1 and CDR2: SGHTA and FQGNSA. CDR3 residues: CASSLGRGTLTQYF. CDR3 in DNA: TGTGCCAGCAGCTTAGGCAGGGGCACGTTAACCCAGTACTTC.

CDR3 nucleotide sequence: TGTGCCAGCAGAGGACAGGGGGCACCTAATGAAAAACTGTTTTTT. Translated: CASRGQGAPNEKLFF. The chain joins TRBV28 to TRBJ1-4; 11 bases are a match to TRBD1. The CDR3 consists of 15 residues. Germline V gives CDR1 MDHEN, CDR2 SYDVKM. Trimming cost V 6 bases and J 3 bases; bases outside gene matches: 3.

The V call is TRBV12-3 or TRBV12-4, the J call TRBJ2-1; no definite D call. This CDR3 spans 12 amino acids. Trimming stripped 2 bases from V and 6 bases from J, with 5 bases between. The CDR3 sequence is CASSLYLNEQFF. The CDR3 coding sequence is TGTGCCAGCAGTTTATATCTCAATGAGCAGTTCTTC.

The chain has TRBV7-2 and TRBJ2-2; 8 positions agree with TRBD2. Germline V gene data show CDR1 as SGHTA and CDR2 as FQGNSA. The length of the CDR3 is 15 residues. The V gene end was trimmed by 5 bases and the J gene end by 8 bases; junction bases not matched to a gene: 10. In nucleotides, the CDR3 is TGTGCCAGCAGCCCCCAAGCGGGAGTCATGGGGGAGCTGTTTTTT. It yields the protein CASSPQAGVMGELFF.

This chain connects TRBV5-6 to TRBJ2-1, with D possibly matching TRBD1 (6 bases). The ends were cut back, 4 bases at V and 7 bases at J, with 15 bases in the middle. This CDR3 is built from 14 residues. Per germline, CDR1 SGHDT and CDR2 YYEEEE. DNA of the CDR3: TGTGCCAGCAGCGGGACCCACAGGGTTAATGAGCAGTTCTTC. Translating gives CASSGTHRVNEQFF. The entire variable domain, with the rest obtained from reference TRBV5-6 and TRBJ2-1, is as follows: DAGVTQSPTHLIKTRGQQVTLRCSPKSGHDTVSWYQQALGQGPQFIFQYYEEEERQRGNFPDRFSGHQFPNYSSELNVNALLLGDSALYLCASSGTHRVNEQFFGPGTRLTVL.